The subject of this entry is one T cell receptor beta chain. Its antigen is not known. Other DNA sequences from this sample encode an identical CDR3 as well. This sample is drawn from a study of PD-1 blockade in mismatch repair-deficient tumors. Study summary: All were previously treated, progressing patients with 12 mismatch repair-deficient cancer types. Findings and limits, study-wide: Tumor-resident clones, often absent from pretreatment blood, expanded after pembrolizumab and then contracted.

V was clipped by 3 bases and J by 5 bases; unmatched bases: 0. This CDR3 spans 11 amino acids. Germline V gives CDR1 DFQATT, CDR2 SNEGSKA (reference sequence). Assay used: immunoSEQ multiplex PCR; TCRdb lists only in-frame clones, some missing. The sample contains some 120,000 clones, roughly nine tenths of which appear only once. The source material was peripheral blood, sampled 44 weeks after starting pembrolizumab. This chain connects TRBV20-1 to TRBJ2-5; 7 bases line up with TRBD2. The TCR comes from an adult with mismatch repair-deficient cancer. The DNA of the CDR3 is TGCAGTGCTAGCGGGAGGGAGACCCAGTACTTC. Protein: CSASGRETQYF.